This record looks at one TCR beta chain sequence and its context. Its antigen is not known. This entry comes from a study of T cell responses to AZD1222 COVID-19 vaccine. Measured with immunoSEQ multiplex PCR; TCRdb has only the in-frame clones, and not every one. This table holds 120,000 or so clones, about 89% found once. Germline V lookup: CDR1 MGHRA, CDR2 YSYEKL. The trim removed 1 base at V and 7 bases at J, leaving 16 bases unmatched. The CDR3 is 18 residues long. Findings of the study overall: Sampling that yielded the repertoires occurred only after the peak T cell response. Per reports, nearly half of all spike-specific TCRs target regions that are unmutated in variants. There were mostly white British donors and more females than males, and clonal diversity was possibly underestimated. CD4 TCRs covered the whole spike, strongest at regions 160-218 and 743-854.

The material was peripheral blood, obtained on day 0 of MenACWY control vaccination. V gene TRBV4-1 combines with J gene TRBJ2-1; 7 bases align to TRBD2. This sequence was found in an adult in good health. The CDR3 region has the DNA TGCGCCAGCAGCCAAGCAGATATGGGACTAAGTTCAGGTAATGAGCAGTTCTTC. Its translation is CASSQADMGLSSGNEQFF.